The sequence of this T cell receptor (beta chain) was determined in a study of neurological immune-mediated disorders. Stated time point: longitudinal time-point 3. V lost 1 base, J lost 4 bases, and 4 bases stayed unmatched. Germline V gene sequence: CDR1 DFQATT, CDR2 SNEGSKA (reference sequence). This CDR3 comprises 14 residues. Overall study findings and caveats: Healthy controls had more TCR clonal expansion than multiple sclerosis, which showed the least, whereas HTLV-1-associated myelopathy showed the most. The repertoires of 18 of 34 multiple sclerosis patients were placed by phylogenetic grouping in a single related-CDR3 cluster, which may be a signature.

The table lists this clonotype with many counts. Its antigen is unidentified. The authors produced cDNA by 5'RACE using 10-nucleotide random UMIs. Every sequencing run returned over 190 million TCR-beta sequences, which were derived from 15-18 subjects. TCRdb itself ran the 5' RACE reads through MiXCR, one entry per CDR3 protein. The sample shows tens of thousands of distinct CDR3 sequences, roughly 4.5% of them seen only once. The rearrangement joins TRBV20-1 to TRBJ2-5; 9 nucleotides match TRBD1. Sequencing input: PBMCs. The TCR comes from a woman aged 55-75 years with multiple sclerosis. CDR3 DNA sequence: TGCAGTGCTAGAGCCGGGACAGGGCTAGAGACCCAGTACTTC. Protein product: CSARAGTGLETQYF.